These 2 T cell receptor beta chains share one sample of origin, sequenced in a study of shared T cell receptors in the human thymus. Profiling relied on immunoSEQ multiplex PCR, and the TCRdb table lists in-frame clones only, not all of them. Of more than 550,000 clones in the sample, 87% were seen once. These sequences were also reported in another study, on human thymus T cells.

The sequenced sample was thymocytes. The receptors were sampled from a boy in the first two years of life with a congenital heart defect.

About this clone itself: Other DNA sequences in this sample translate to the same CDR3. The chain employs TRBV5-6 and TRBJ1-5; D gene unclear. V was trimmed by 1 base and J by 2 bases, leaving 4 bases between them. This CDR3 comprises 13 residues. CDR1 is SGHDT and CDR2 is YYEEEE in the germline V gene. The CDR3 DNA reads TGTGCCAGCAGCTTGCGTGGCAATCAGCCCCAGCATTTT. It yields the protein CASSLRGNQPQHF. Drawing the rest from reference TRBV5-6 and TRBJ1-5, the complete variable domain is DAGVTQSPTHLIKTRGQQVTLRCSPKSGHDTVSWYQQALGQGPQFIFQYYEEEERQRGNFPDRFSGHQFPNYSSELNVNALLLGDSALYLCASSLRGNQPQHFGDGTRLSIL.

This chain uses TRBV28 with TRBJ1-1; 9 bases are shared with TRBD1. Germline CDR1 reads MDHEN; CDR2 reads SYDVKM. The junction had 5 bases not matched to a gene; V was cut back by 4 bases and J by 5 bases. CDR3 length: 14 amino acids. Here the CDR3 DNA reads TGTGCCAGCAGTTCGGGACAGGGTGGGACTGAAGCTTTCTTT. Its protein product is CASSSGQGGTEAFF.